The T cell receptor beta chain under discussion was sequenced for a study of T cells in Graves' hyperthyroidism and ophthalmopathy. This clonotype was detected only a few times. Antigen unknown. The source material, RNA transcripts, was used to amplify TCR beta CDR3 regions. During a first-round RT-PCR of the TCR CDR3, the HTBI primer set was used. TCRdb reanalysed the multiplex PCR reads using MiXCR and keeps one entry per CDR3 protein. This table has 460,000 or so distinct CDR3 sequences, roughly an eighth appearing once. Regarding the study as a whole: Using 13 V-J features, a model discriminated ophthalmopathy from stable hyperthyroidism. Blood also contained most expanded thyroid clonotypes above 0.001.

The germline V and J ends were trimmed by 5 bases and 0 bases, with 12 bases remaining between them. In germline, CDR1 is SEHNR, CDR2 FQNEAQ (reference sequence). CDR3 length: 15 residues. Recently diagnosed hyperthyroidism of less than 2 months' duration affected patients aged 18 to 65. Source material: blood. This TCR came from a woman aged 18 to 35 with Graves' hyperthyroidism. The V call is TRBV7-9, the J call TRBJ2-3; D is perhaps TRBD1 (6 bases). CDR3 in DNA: TGTGCCAGCAGCCGAGGGGGTACTAGCACAGATACGCAGTATTTT. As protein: CASSRGGTSTDTQYF.